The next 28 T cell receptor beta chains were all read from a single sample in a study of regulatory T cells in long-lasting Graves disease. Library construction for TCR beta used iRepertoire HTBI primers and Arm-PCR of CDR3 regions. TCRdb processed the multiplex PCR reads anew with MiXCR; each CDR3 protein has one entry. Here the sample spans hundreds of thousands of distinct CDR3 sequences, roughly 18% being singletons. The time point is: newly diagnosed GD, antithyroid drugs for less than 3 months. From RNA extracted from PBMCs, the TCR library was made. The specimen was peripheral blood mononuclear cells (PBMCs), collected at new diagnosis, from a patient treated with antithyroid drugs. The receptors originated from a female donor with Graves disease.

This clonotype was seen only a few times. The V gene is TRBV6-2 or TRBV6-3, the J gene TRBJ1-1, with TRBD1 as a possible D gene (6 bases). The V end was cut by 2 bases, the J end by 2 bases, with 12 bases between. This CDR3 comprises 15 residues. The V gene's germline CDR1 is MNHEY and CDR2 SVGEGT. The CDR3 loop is CASSYPGQTNTEAFF. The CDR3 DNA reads TGTGCCAGCAGTTACCCCGGACAGACAAACACTGAAGCTTTCTTT.

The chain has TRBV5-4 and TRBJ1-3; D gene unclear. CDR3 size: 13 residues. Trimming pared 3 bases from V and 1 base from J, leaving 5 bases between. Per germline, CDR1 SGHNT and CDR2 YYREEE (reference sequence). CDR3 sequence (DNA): TGTGCCAGCAGCTCCCAATCTGGAAACACCATATATTTT. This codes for CASSSQSGNTIYF.

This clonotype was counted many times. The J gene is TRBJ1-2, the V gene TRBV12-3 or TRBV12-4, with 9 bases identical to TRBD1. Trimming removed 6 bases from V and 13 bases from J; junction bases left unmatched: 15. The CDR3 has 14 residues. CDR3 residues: CASRPPGQGSLGTF. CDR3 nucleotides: TGTGCCAGCAGACCCCCGGGACAGGGATCGCTTGGCACCTTC.

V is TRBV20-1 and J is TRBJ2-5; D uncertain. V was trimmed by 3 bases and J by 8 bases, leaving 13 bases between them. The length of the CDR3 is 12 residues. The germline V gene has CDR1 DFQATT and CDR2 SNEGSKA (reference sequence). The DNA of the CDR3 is TGCAGTGCTAGCGCCCCTGGAACAACCCAGTACTTC. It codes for CSASAPGTTQYF.

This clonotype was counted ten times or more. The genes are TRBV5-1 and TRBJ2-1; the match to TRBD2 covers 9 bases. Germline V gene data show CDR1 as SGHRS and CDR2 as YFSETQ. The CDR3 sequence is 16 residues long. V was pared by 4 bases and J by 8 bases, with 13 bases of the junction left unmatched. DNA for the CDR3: TGCGCCAGCAGCAACAGTCTAGCGGGACCCGCGGATGAGCAGTTCTTC. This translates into CASSNSLAGPADEQFF.

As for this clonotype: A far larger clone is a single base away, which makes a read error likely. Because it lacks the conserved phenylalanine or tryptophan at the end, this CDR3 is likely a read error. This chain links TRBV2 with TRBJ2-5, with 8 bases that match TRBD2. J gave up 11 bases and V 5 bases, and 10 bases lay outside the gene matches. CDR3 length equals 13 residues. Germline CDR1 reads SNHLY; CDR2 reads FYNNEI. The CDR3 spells CASSKLAEGEQYL. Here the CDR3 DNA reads TGTGCCAGCAGTAAACTAGCGGAGGGGGAGCAGTACCTC.

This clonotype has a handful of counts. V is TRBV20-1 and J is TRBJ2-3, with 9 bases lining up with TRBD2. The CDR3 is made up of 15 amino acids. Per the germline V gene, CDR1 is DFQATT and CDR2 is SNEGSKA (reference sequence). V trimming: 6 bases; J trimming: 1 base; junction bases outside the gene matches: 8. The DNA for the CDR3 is TGCAGTGCCACCACCCGGACTAGCGGCACAGATACGCAGTATTTT. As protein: CSATTRTSGTDTQYF.

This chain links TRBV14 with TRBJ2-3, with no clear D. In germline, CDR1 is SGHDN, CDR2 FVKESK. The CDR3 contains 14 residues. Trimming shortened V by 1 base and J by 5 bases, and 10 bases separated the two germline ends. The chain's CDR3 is CASSQATAGDTQYF. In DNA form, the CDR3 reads TGTGCCAGCAGCCAAGCTACAGCTGGAGATACGCAGTATTTT. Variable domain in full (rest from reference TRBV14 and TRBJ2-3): EAGVTQFPSHSVIEKGQTVTLRCDPISGHDNLYWYRRVMGKEIKFLLHFVKESKQDESGMPNNRFLAERTGGTYSTLKVQPAELEDSGVYFCASSQATAGDTQYFGPGTRLTVL.

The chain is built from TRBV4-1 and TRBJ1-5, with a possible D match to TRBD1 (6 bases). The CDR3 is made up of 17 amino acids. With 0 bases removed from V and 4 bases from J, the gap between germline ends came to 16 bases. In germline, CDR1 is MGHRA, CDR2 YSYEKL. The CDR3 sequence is CASSQERLRGVNQPQHF. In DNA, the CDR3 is TGCGCCAGCAGCCAAGAACGGCTCAGGGGCGTTAATCAGCCCCAGCATTTT.

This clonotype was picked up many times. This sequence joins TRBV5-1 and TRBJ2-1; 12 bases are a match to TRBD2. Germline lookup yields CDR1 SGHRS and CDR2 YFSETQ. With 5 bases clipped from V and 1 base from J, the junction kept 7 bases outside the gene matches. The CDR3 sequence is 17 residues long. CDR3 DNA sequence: TGCGCCAGCAGTGGGCTAGCGGGAGGGCCGTCCTACAATGAGCAGTTCTTC. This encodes CASSGLAGGPSYNEQFF.

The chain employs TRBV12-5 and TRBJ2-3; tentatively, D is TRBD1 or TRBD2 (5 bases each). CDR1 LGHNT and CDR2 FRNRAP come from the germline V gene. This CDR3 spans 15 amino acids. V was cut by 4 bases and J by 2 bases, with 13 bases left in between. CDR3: CASGSGQIVTDTQYF. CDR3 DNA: TGTGCTAGTGGTTCGGGGCAGATAGTCACAGATACGCAGTATTTT.

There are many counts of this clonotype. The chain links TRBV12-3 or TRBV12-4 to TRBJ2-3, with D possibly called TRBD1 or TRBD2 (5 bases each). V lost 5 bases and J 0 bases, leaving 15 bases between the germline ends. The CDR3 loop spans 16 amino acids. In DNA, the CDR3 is TGTGCCAGCAGTCCTGGGGGAGCGTTGAGCACAGATACGCAGTATTTT. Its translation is CASSPGGALSTDTQYF.

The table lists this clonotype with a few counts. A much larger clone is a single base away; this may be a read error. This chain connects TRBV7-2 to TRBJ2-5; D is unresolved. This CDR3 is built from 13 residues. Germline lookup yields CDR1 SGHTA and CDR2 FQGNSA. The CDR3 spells CVSSPGASETQYF. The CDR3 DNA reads TGTGTCAGCAGCCCGGGCGCCTCAGAGACCCAGTACTTC. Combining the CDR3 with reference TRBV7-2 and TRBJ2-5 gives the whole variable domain GAGVSQSPSNKVTEKGKDVELRCDPISGHTALYWYRQSLGQGLEFLIYFQGNSAPDKSGLPSDRFSAERTGGSVSTLTIQRTQQEDSAVYLCVSSPGASETQYFGPGTRLLVL.

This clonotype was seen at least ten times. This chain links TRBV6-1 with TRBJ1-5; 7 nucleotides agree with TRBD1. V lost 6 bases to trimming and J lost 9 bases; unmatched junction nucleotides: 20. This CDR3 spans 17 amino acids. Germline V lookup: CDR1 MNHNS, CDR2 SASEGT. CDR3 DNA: TGTGCCAGCAGACCTCGATCAGGGGGAAGCGGGGTCGTGCCCCAGCATTTT. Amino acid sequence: CASRPRSGGSGVVPQHF.

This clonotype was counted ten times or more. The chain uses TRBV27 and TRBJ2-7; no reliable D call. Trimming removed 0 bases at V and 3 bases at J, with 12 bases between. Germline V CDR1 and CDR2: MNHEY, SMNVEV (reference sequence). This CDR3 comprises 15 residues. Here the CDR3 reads CASSLSRASLYEQYF. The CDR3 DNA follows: TGTGCCAGCAGTTTATCGAGAGCCAGTCTCTACGAGCAGTACTTC.

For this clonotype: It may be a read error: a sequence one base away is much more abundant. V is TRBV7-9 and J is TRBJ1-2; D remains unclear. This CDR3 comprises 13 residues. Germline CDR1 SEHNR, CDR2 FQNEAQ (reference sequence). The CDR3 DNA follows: TGTGCCAGCAGCTCACTTCGTACGTTTGGCTACATCTTC. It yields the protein CASSSLRTFGYIF.

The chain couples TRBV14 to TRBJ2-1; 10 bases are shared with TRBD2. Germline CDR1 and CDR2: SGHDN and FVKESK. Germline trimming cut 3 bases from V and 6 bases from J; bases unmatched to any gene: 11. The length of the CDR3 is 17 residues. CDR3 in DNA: TGTGCCAGCAGCCATGGATACCTAGCGGGAGTTTCCAATGAGCAGTTCTTC. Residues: CASSHGYLAGVSNEQFF.

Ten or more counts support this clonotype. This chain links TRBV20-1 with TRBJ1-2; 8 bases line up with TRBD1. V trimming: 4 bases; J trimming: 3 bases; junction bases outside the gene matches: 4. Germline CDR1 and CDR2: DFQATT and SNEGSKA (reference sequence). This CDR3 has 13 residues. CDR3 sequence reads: CSAKTGAYYGYTF. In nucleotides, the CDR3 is TGCAGTGCTAAGACAGGGGCCTACTATGGCTACACCTTC.

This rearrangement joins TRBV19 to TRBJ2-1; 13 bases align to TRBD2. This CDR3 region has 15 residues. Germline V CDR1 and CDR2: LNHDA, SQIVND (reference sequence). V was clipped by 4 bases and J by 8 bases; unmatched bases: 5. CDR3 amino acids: CASSKGLAGADEQFF. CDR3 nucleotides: TGTGCCAGTAGTAAAGGACTAGCGGGAGCGGATGAGCAGTTCTTC.

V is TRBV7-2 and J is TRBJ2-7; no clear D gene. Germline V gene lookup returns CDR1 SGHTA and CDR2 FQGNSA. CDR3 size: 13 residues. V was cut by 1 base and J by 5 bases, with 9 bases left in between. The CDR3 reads CASSLVRRNEQYF. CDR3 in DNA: TGTGCCAGCAGCTTAGTCAGAAGGAACGAGCAGTACTTC.

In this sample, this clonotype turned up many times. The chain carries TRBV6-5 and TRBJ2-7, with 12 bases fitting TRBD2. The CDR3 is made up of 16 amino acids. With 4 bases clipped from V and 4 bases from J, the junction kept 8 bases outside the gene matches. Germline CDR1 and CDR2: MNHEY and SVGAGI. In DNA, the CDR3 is TGTGCCAGCAGTTCCAACCTAGCGGGAGGGCCTTACGAGCAGTACTTC. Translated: CASSSNLAGGPYEQYF.

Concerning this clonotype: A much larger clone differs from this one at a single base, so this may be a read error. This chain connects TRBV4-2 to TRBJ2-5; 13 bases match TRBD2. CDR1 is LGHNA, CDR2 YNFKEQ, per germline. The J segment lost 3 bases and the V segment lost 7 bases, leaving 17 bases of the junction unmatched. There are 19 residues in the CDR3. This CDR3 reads CASIRPHGTSGKGEETQYF. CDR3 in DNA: TGTGCCAGCATCCGCCCGCACGGGACTAGCGGGAAGGGAGAAGAGACCCAGTACTTC.

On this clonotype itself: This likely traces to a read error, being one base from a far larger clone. The CDR3 nucleotides read TGTGCCAGCAGTGAAGGCCGGCTAGCGGGGGGAAGACAAGAGACCCCGTACTTC. This encodes CASSEGRLAGGRQETPYF. This chain connects TRBV6-2 or TRBV6-3 to TRBJ2-5; the match to TRBD2 covers 11 bases. Germline CDR1 reads MNHEY; CDR2 reads SVGEGT. The CDR3 length is 18 residues.

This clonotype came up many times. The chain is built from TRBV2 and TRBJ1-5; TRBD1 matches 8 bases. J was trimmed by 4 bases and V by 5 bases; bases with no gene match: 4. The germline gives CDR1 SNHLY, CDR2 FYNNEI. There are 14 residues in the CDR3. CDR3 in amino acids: CASSTGQGNQPQHF. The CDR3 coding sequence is TGTGCCAGCAGTACCGGACAGGGAAATCAGCCCCAGCATTTT. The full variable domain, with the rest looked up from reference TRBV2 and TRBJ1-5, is EPEVTQTPSHQVTQMGQEVILRCVPISNHLYFYWYRQILGQKVEFLVSFYNNEISEKSEIFDDQFSVERPDGSNFTLKIRSTKLEDSAMYFCASSTGQGNQPQHFGDGTRLSIL.

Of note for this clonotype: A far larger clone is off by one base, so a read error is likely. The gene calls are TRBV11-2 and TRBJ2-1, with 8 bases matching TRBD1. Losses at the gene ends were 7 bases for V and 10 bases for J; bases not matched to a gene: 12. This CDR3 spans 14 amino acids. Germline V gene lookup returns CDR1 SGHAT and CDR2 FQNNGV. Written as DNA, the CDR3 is TGTGCCAGCACCAGGACAGGGCAATCCTACGAGCAGTTCTTC. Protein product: CASTRTGQSYEQFF.

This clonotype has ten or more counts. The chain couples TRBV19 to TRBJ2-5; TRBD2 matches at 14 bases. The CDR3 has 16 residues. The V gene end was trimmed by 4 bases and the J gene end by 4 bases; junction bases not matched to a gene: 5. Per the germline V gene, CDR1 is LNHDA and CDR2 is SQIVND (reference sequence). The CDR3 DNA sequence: TGTGCCAGTAGTAGGACTAGCGGGAGGCAGCGAGAGACCCAGTACTTC. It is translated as CASSRTSGRQRETQYF.

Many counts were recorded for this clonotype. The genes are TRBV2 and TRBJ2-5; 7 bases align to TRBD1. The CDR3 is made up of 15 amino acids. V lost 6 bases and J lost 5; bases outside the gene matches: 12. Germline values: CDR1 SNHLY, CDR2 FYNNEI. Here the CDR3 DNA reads TGTGCCAGCAGCCGAAAAACAGGGGTCGGTGAGACCCAGTACTTC. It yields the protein CASSRKTGVGETQYF.

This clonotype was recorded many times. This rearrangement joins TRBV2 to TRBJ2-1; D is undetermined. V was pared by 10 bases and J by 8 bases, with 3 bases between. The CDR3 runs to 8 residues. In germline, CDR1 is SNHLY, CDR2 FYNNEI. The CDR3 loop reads CATHEQFF. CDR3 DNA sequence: TGTGCCACCCATGAGCAGTTCTTC.